The T cell receptor beta chain described here comes from a study of blood T cell repertoires in COVID-19. Study-level background: Acute and convalescent COVID-19 samples came from the United States, Italy and Spain. T cells, B-cell-depleted T cells, or PBMCs provided the cDNA or gDNA that served as material.

In the authors' workflow: Counts of nucleated cells, estimated from reference gene primer amplification, were obtained. Measured with immunoSEQ multiplex PCR; TCRdb has only the in-frame clones, and not every one. From that table come the V and J calls and clone size; the DNA was used to work out D and trimming. The repertoire holds roughly 220,000 clones, 70% to 90% seen once, with 14% to 15% in the top ten. Germline CDR1 and CDR2: SQVTM and ANQGSEA. Trimming at V came to 6 bases and at J to 5 bases, leaving 5 bases not matched to a gene. The length of the CDR3 is 12 residues. In assigning cohorts, the study relied on participant-reported clinical history.

The chain is built from TRBV29-1 and TRBJ1-1, with 8 positions matching TRBD1. Sequences were obtained from PBMCs or T cells enriched from blood (not recorded which). This TCR came from a woman in her forties or fifties with acute COVID-19. The CDR3 region is CSVHRGKTEAFF. CDR3 sequence (DNA): TGCAGCGTCCACAGGGGGAAGACTGAAGCTTTCTTT.